Reported below is one TCR beta chain. Its antigen is currently unknown. Via MiXCR, TCRdb re-called the reads, giving one row per CDR3 protein. The data hold some 940,000 distinct CDR3 sequences, with under 40% observed a single time. This sample was included in a study of T cell repertoires in cytomegalovirus infection. Across the whole study: An indication of both CMV infection and matching HLA type came from public TCR beta signatures.

The TCR comes from a human donor in good health (CMV status not recorded). Some clones in this sample may be carry-over from other donors' samples. The sample here was cultured CD8+ T cells from PBMCs, taken from culture after CMV antigen stimulation.

CDR3 loop: CASGPDRTPYEQYV. CDR3 nucleotide sequence: TGTGCCAGCGGCCCCGACAGGACACCCTACGAGCAGTACGTC. The chain has TRBV28 and TRBJ2-7, with D possibly matching TRBD1 (6 bases). Germline lookup yields CDR1 MDHEN and CDR2 SYDVKM. The CDR3 spans 14 residues. With 8 bases removed from V and 2 bases from J, the gap between germline ends came to 16 bases.